A selection of T cell receptor beta chains follows, all from one sample in a study of blood T cell repertoires in COVID-19. Sequenced by immunoSEQ multiplex PCR; TCRdb stores in-frame clones only, minus some. The repertoire holds about 150,000 clones, with roughly 88% as singletons. The sequencing sample was made of PBMCs or T cells enriched from blood (not recorded which). Every receptor here comes from a man aged 50 to 60 who had recovered from COVID-19. Each CDR3 is given with its conserved first and last residue.

j_gene: TRBJ1-2
v_gene: TRBV7-2
CDR3aa: CASSHGRPNYGYTF

j_gene: TRBJ1-2
v_gene: TRBV7-2
CDR3aa: CASSLVGRGGYTF

j_gene: TRBJ2-3
v_gene: TRBV25-1
CDR3aa: CASSDLAGTDTQYF

j_gene: TRBJ1-2
v_gene: TRBV2
CDR3aa: CASRGQGIGYYGYTF

j_gene: TRBJ1-6
v_gene: TRBV7-9
CDR3aa: CASSLEQGFYDSPLHF

j_gene: TRBJ1-3
v_gene: TRBV7-8
CDR3aa: CASSRKPGQGRNTIYF

j_gene: TRBJ2-2
v_gene: TRBV15
CDR3aa: CATSRGQGPGELFF

j_gene: TRBJ1-5
v_gene: TRBV6-5
CDR3aa: CASSYAPDGSPGAQHF

j_gene: TRBJ2-1
v_gene: TRBV9
CDR3aa: CASSDRLVAGGSSYNEQFF

j_gene: TRBJ1-1
v_gene: TRBV5-4
CDR3aa: CASSWGQGDTEAFF

j_gene: TRBJ2-5
v_gene: TRBV21-1
CDR3aa: CASSKRVGLKLTKETQYF

j_gene: TRBJ2-5
v_gene: TRBV27
CDR3aa: CASSLLGRETQYF

j_gene: TRBJ1-4
v_gene: TRBV5-5
CDR3aa: CASSPQNEKLFF

j_gene: TRBJ1-2
v_gene: TRBV10-3
CDR3aa: CAISESLGAGVNYGYTF

j_gene: TRBJ1-3
v_gene: TRBV7-6
CDR3aa: CASSLGQGAGNTIYF

j_gene: TRBJ1-6
v_gene: TRBV7-9
CDR3aa: CASSPRQGANSPLHF

j_gene: TRBJ2-3
v_gene: TRBV28
CDR3aa: CASSLAGGRVDTQYF

j_gene: TRBJ2-3
v_gene: TRBV24-1
CDR3aa: CATSDRLGGALDTQYF

j_gene: TRBJ2-1
v_gene: TRBV5-1
CDR3aa: CASSGPGTGEVSYNEQFF

j_gene: TRBJ2-5
v_gene: TRBV7-3
CDR3aa: CASSSTGGTKTQYF